The clone carrying this T cell receptor (beta chain) was observed a few times. Trimming removed 6 bases at V and 4 bases at J, with 12 bases between. Per the germline V gene, CDR1 is MDHEN and CDR2 is SYDVKM. The CDR3 is made up of 13 amino acids. The sample originates from a study of blood T cell repertoires in COVID-19. Study as a whole: PBMCs, B-cell-depleted T cells, or T cells provided the cDNA or gDNA that made up the material.

Profiling relied on immunoSEQ multiplex PCR, and the TCRdb table lists in-frame clones only, not all of them. The sample includes 300,000 to 450,000 clones, roughly 90% of them seen just once. Participants reported their clinical history, and cohort assignment relied on those reports. The sequenced material came from PBMCs or T cells enriched from blood (not recorded which). V and J are TRBV28 and TRBJ1-1, with D tentatively TRBD1 (5 bases). The clonotype was recovered from a woman aged 30 to 39 who had been exposed to COVID-19. The CDR3 loop is CASRRQSPTEAFF. The DNA of the CDR3 is TGTGCCAGCAGGAGACAGTCGCCCACTGAAGCTTTCTTT. Full variable domain (remainder filled in from reference TRBV28 and TRBJ1-1): DVKVTQSSRYLVKRTGEKVFLECVQDMDHENMFWYRQDPGLGLRLIYFSYDVKMKEKGDIPEGYSVSREKKERFSLILESASTNQTSMYLCASRRQSPTEAFFGQGTRLTVV.